These 3 T cell receptor beta chains share one sample of origin, sequenced in a study of ipilimumab plus nivolumab after autologous stem cell transplantation (dated by TCRdb to 2020 to 2022). Libraries came from the immunoSEQ multiplex PCR assay. TCRdb limited this immuneACCESS table to in-frame rearrangements with V and J called. A share of clones is missing; checked studies link under half to unresolved V genes, and the rest is unexplained. The sample table shows thousands of clones, and less than 80% are seen once. The ten biggest clones cover roughly a sixth of the sample. The material sequenced was PBMCs, taken in a trial of ipilimumab plus nivolumab as post-transplant consolidation. The receptors derive from a male donor with multiple myeloma.

The chain recombines TRBV11-2 with TRBJ2-1; 9 positions match TRBD2. The V segment lost 1 base and the J segment 3 bases; nucleotides outside the gene matches: 10. The CDR3 is 18 residues long. Germline lookup yields CDR1 SGHAT and CDR2 FQNNGV. The CDR3 is CASSLANFLAGVYNEQFF. CDR3 in DNA: TGTGCCAGCAGCTTAGCTAATTTTTTAGCGGGGGTCTACAATGAGCAGTTCTTC.

The gene calls are TRBV7-9 and TRBJ2-7; D is possibly TRBD1 or TRBD2 (5 bases each). The germline gives CDR1 SEHNR, CDR2 FQNEAQ (reference sequence). Trimming shortened V by 2 bases and J by 2 bases, and 13 bases separated the two germline ends. This CDR3 is 15 amino acids long. CDR3 in DNA: TGTGCCAGCAGCTTATCTCCGGGGCCACCCTACGAGCAGTACTTC. It yields the protein CASSLSPGPPYEQYF.

V gene TRBV6-4 combines with J gene TRBJ2-1, with 9 bases fitting TRBD2. Looked up from germline, CDR1 is MRHNA and CDR2 is SNTAGT. This CDR3 has 14 amino acids. V lost 10 bases, J lost 3 bases, and 7 bases stayed unmatched. The CDR3: CANPSGADYNEQFF. The CDR3 DNA reads TGTGCCAACCCTAGCGGGGCTGACTACAATGAGCAGTTCTTC.